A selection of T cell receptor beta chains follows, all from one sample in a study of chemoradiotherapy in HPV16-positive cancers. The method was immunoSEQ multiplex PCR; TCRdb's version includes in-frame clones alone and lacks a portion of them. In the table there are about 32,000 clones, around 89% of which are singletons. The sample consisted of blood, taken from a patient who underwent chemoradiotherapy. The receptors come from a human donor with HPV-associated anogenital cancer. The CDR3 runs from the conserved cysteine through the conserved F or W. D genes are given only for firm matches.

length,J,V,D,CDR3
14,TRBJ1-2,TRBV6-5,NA,CASTPDLTSYGYTF
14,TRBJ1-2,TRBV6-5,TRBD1,CASSYGTGNYGYTF
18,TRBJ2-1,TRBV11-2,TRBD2,CASSLSWGTSRSYNEQFF
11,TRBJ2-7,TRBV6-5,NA,CACNRGYEQYF
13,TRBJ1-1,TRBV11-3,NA,CASSLGEKEIAFF
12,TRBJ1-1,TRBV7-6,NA,CASSLPGTEAFF
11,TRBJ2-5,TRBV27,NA,CASSTGETQYF
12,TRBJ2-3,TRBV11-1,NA,CASSRDTDTQYF
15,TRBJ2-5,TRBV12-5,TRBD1,CASGSGDRESETQYF
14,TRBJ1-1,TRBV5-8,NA,CASSLGRENSQAFF
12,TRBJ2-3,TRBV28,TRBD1,CASSQTGRTQYF
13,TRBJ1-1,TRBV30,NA,CAWSTPPNTEAFF
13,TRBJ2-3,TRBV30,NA,CAWSGRGTDTQYF
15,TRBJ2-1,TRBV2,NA,CASSAETLRNNEQFF
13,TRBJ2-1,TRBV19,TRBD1,CASSRDRGNEQFF
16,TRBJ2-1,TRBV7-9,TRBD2,CASSLPGTSGNNEQFF
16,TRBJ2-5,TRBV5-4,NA,CASSSTGTSGWETQYF
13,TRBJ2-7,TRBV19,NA,CASSSRVTYEQYF
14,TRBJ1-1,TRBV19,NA,CASRGMGMNTEAFF
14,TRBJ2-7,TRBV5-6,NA,CASSLRRILGEQYF
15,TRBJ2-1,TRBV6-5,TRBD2,CASSPNSGEYNEQFF
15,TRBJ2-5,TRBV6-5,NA,CASSSPDRGGETQYF
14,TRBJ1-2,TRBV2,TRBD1,CASTGQEFNYGYTF
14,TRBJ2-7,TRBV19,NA,CASSPPGTPDEQYF
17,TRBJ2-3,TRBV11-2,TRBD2,CASSLDRGGRRSDTQYF
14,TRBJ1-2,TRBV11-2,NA,CASSLDIIGYGYTF
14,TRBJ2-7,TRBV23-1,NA,CASSQYSDGCEQYF
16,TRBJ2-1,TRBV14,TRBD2,CASSPDLAGGHNEQFF
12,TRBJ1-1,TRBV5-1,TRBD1,CASSLTGGAAFF
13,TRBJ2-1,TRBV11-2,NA,CASSQNNYNEQFF
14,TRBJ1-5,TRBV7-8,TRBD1,CASSLGGQGLPQHF
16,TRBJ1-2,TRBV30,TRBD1,CAWSPGQLPSNYGYTF
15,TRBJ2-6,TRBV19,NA,CASSISSSGANVLTF
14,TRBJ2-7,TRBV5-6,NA,CASSLVAGTYEQYF
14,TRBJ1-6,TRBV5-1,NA,CASSLEQYNSPLHF
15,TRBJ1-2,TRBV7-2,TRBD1,CASSVGTGLLYGYTF
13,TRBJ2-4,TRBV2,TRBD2,CATTAGGKNIQYF
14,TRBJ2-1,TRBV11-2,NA,CASSRESADNEQFF
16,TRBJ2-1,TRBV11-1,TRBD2,CASSLLSGNLYNEQFF
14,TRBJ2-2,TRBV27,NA,CASSFTGLTGELFF
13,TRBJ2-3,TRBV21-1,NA,CASTRSRTDTQYF
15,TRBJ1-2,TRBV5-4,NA,CASSLARDWNYGYTF
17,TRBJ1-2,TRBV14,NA,CASSQERDRRLPYGYTF
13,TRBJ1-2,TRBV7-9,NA,CASSLGTGYGYTF
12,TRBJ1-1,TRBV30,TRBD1,CAWSRGRTEAFF
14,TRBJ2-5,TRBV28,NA,CASSFVGGTETQYF
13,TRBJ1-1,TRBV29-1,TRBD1,CSVEGQGATEAFF
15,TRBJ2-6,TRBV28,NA,CASTRGGSGANVLTF
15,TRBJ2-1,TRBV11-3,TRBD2,CASSFGGGAYNEQFF
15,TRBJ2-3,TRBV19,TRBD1,CASSIDGTGPPTQYF
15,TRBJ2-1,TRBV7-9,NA,CASSPGVGGYNEQFF
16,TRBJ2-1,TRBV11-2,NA,CASSSIDRISYNEQFF
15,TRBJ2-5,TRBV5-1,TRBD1,CASSAQPGGQETQYF
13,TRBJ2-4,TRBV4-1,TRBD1,CASSPGQGNIQYF
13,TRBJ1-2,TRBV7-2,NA,CASSLASVYGYTF
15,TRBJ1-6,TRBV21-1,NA,CASSSKGDDNSPLHF
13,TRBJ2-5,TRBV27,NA,CASSLRPQETQYF
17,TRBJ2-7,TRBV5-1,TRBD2,CASSSERRASGRYEQYF
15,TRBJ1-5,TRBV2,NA,CASHPMGGSNQPQHF
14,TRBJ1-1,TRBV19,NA,CASSIDRGTTEAFF